This TCR beta chain was sequenced for a study of beta chain features in type 1 diabetes. What was sequenced were expressed TCRB transcripts, since all of the isolated RNA had been reverse transcribed. Clones were sequenced by immunoSEQ multiplex PCR, and TCRdb holds only the in-frame ones, with some missing. The sample contains 350,000 to 400,000 clones, around 13% of which appear only once. Details on this clone: What it binds is not known.

General observations from the study: Researchers report that Type 1 diabetes patients had moderately but significantly shorter TCRB CDR3s across all four CD4+ subsets.

This TCR was sampled from a woman in her late teens or twenties with type 1 diabetes. The sequenced sample was naive CD4+ T cells from blood.

The CDR3 coding sequence is TGTGCCAGCAGCTTAGCCCAGGCCGGCGGGGGTGAGCAGTTCTTC. Amino acid sequence: CASSLAQAGGGEQFF. The gene calls are TRBV7-2 and TRBJ2-1; 7 bases are a match to TRBD2. Germline V gene lookup returns CDR1 SGHTA and CDR2 FQGNSA. Losses at the gene ends were 0 bases for V and 9 bases for J; bases not matched to a gene: 8. CDR3 length: 15 residues.